This T cell receptor (beta chain) was observed in a study of T-cell memory formation after mild COVID-19. TCRdb ran MiXCR on the 5' RACE reads and lists one entry per CDR3 protein. The sample contains approximately 300,000 distinct CDR3 sequences, roughly 19% of which appear only once. Material for sequencing was PBMCs or a T cell subset sorted from them (not recorded which). This receptor was taken from a man aged 18 to 30 who had mild COVID-19 (a few samples of this study predate the infection). Cell type and time point are not known.

The CDR3 DNA follows: TGTGCCAGCAGTTTCCCAGCCGGGGAGCTGTTTTTT. Protein: CASSFPAGELFF. This chain uses TRBV27 with TRBJ2-2; D is undetermined. CDR3 length: 12 residues. V lost 3 bases to trimming and J lost 6 bases, with 5 bases between them. Germline assignment: CDR1 MNHEY and CDR2 SMNVEV (reference sequence).